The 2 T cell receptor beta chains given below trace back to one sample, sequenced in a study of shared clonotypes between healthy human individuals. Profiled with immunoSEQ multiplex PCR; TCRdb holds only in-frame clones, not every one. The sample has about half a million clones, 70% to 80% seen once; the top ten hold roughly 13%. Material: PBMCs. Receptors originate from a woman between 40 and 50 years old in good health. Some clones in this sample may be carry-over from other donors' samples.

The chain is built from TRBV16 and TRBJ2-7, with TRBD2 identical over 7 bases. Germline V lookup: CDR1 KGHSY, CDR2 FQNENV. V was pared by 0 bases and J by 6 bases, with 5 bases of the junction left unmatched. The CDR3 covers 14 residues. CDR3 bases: TGTGCCAGCAGCCAATCAGGGGAGGGGACCGAGCAGTACTTC. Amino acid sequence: CASSQSGEGTEQYF.

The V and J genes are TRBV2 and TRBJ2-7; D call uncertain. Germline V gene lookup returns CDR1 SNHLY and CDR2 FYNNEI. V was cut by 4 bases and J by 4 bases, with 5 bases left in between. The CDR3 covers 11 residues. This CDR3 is CASSARYEQYF. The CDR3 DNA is TGTGCCAGCAGTGCCAGATACGAGCAGTACTTC. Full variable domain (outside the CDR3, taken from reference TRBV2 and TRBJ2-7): EPEVTQTPSHQVTQMGQEVILRCVPISNHLYFYWYRQILGQKVEFLVSFYNNEISEKSEIFDDQFSVERPDGSNFTLKIRSTKLEDSAMYFCASSARYEQYFGPGTRLTVT.